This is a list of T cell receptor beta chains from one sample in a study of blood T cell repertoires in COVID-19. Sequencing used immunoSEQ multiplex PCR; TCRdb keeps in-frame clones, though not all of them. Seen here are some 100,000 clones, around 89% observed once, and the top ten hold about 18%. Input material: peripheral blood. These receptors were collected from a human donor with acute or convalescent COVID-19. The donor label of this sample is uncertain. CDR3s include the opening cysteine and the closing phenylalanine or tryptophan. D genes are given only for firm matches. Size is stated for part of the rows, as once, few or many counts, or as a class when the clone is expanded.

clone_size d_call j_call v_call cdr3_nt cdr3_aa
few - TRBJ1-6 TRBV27 TGTGCCAGCAATGGGGCTGTGGATTCACCCCTCCACTTT CASNGAVDSPLHF
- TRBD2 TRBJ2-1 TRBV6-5 TGTGCCAGCAGCTCGGGACTACTAAATGAGCAGTTCTTC CASSSGLLNEQFF
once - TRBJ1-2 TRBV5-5 TGTGCCAGCAGCCAATATACTTCCTATGGCTACACCTTC CASSQYTSYGYTF
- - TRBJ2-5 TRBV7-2 TGTGCCAGCAGCCCACGGACTTCGAAGGCGGAGACCCAGTACTTC CASSPRTSKAETQYF
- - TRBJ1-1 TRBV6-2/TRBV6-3 TGTGCCAGCAGCCCCCAGTGGAACACTGAAGCTTTCTTT CASSPQWNTEAFF
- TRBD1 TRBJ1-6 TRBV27 TGTGCCAGCACAGGGGGCGCGGGCTCCTATAATTCACCCCTCCACTTT CASTGGAGSYNSPLHF
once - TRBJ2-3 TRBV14 TGTGCCAGCAGCTCTGGGGCGGGGGCTACGCAGTATTTT CASSSGAGATQYF
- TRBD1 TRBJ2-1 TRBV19 TGTGCCAGTAGTTCCGGGACAGTCAATGAGCAGTTCTTC CASSSGTVNEQFF
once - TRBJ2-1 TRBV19 TGTGCCAGTAGTCGACAGTACCTCGCCTACAATGAGCAGTTCTTC CASSRQYLAYNEQFF
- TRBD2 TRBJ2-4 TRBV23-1 TGCGCCAGCAGTCAATTTCTGACTAGCGGGAGGGCCGTGGCCAAAAACATTCAGTACTTC CASSQFLTSGRAVAKNIQYF
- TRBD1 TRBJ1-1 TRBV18 TGTGCCAGCGCCGCCCGGACAGGAGTGAACACTGAAGCTTTCTTT CASAARTGVNTEAFF
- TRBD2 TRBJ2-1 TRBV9 TGTGCCAGCAGCGTAGGGGGGCGGGAGGTTGAGCAGTTCTTC CASSVGGREVEQFF
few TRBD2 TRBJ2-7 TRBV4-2 TGTGCCAGCAGCCAGTCCCCTAGCGGGGCGAGTGGGGACGAGCAGTACTTC CASSQSPSGASGDEQYF
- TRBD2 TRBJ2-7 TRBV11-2 TGTGCCAGCAGCTTAGTTCCTTTCGGGACTAGCGGGAACTACGAGCAGTACTTC CASSLVPFGTSGNYEQYF
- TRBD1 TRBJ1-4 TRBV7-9 TGTGCCAGCAGCTCCGACAGGGTGCCCGGTCGGTTTGAAAAACTGTTTTTT CASSSDRVPGRFEKLFF
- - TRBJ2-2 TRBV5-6 TGTGCCAGCAGCTTGAGGAAAGGGGCGAACACCGGGGAGCTGTTTTTT CASSLRKGANTGELFF
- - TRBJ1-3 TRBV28 TGTGCCAGCAGTTTAAATCCGGGGATAGGTGGAAACACCATATATTTT CASSLNPGIGGNTIYF
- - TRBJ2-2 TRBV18 TGTGCCAGCTCACCCCGAGGGATTCCCGGGGAGCTGTTTTTT CASSPRGIPGELFF
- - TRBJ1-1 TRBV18 TGTGCCAGCTCAACTTCGCGGGGGGACACTGAAGCTTTCTTT CASSTSRGDTEAFF
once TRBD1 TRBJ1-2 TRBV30 TGTGCCCTTAAACCGACAGGGGATAATGGCTACACCTTC CALKPTGDNGYTF
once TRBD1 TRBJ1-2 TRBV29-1 TGCAGCGCTTGGACAGGGGCCGCTTATGGCTACACCTTC CSAWTGAAYGYTF
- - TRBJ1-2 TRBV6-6 TGTGCCAGCAGCCTCGGGTCCCGGTCGGGTGGCTACACCTTC CASSLGSRSGGYTF
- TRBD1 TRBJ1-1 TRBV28 TGTGCCAGCAGTTTCGGGGACAGACTGAACACTGAAGCTTTCTTT CASSFGDRLNTEAFF
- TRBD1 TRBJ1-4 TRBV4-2 TGTGCCAGCAGCCAAGCCCTCGGGACAGGTGAAAAACTGTTTTTT CASSQALGTGEKLFF
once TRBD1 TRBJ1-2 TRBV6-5 TGTGCCAGCAGTTCGGACAGGGGTGTCGATGGGGGCACCTTC CASSSDRGVDGGTF
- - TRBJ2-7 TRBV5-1 TGCGCCACCCGGGATATGAGGACGTCCTACGAGCAGTACTTC CATRDMRTSYEQYF
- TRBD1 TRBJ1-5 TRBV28 TGTGCCACTGGGACAGTTAATCAGCCCCAGCATTTT CATGTVNQPQHF
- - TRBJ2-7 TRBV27 TGTGCCAGCAGTTTATCGGACAGCTCCTACGAGCAGTACTTC CASSLSDSSYEQYF
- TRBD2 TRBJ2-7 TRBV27 TGTGCCAGCGGGCCGGGACTAGCGGGTAGCTACGAGCAGTACTTC CASGPGLAGSYEQYF
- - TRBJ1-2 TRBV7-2 TGTGCCAGCAGCCCGACGACATCCTGGGCTGGCTACACCTTC CASSPTTSWAGYTF
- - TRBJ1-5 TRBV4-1 TGCGCCAGCAGCCGAGGGATAAATCAGCCCCAGCATTTT CASSRGINQPQHF
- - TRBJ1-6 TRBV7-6 TGTGCCAGCAGCTTAGCTACAGGTGGGAATTCACCCCTCCACTTT CASSLATGGNSPLHF
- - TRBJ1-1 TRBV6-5 TGTGCCAGCAGTCGGTACAGGGCAGTGAACACTGAAGCTTTCTTT CASSRYRAVNTEAFF
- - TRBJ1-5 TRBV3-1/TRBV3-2 TGTGCCAGCACAGGGCGTGACCAGCCCCAGCATTTT CASTGRDQPQHF
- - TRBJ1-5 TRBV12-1 TGTGCCAGCACCCTTTATACGCCGGGCAATCAGCCCCAGCATTTT CASTLYTPGNQPQHF
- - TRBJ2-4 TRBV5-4 TGTGCCAGCAGCCCGGACTTGACCATAGCCAAAAACATTCAGTACTTC CASSPDLTIAKNIQYF
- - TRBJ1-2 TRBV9 TGTGCCAGCAGCCCCGACAGTAACTATGGCTACACCTTC CASSPDSNYGYTF
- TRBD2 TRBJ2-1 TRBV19 TGTGCCAGTAGGCTGACTAGCGGGATCATATATGAGCAGTTCTTC CASRLTSGIIYEQFF
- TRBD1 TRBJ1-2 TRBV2 TGTGCCAGCGACCGGGACAGCTATGGCTACACCTTC CASDRDSYGYTF
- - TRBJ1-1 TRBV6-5 TGTGCCAGCAGCCTCGGACAGTACACTGAAGCTTTCTTT CASSLGQYTEAFF
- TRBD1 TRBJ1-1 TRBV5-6 TGTGCCAGCAGCCTATCGGACAGGGGTGCCACTGAAGCTTTCTTT CASSLSDRGATEAFF
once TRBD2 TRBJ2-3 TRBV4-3 TGCGCCAGCAGCCAAGCCGTGGTAGCGGGGGCCACAGATACGCAGTATTTT CASSQAVVAGATDTQYF
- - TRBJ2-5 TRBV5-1 TGCGCCAGCAGCTTGGCCCTGGAGGTGGAGACCCAGTACTTC CASSLALEVETQYF
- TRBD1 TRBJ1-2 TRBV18 TGTGCCAGCGCGGGACAGGCGCCCCGTTATGGCTACACCTTC CASAGQAPRYGYTF
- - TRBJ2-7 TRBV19 TGTGCCAGTGGCGGTCGGGACGAGCAGTACTTC CASGGRDEQYF
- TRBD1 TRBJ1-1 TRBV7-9 TGTGCCAGCAGCTTACACAGGGGAAACACTGAAGCTTTCTTT CASSLHRGNTEAFF
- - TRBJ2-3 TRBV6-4 TGTGCCAGCAGTGACTCTCCGGCTAGTACGGATACGCAGTATTTT CASSDSPASTDTQYF
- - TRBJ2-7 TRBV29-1 TGCAGCGTTCAACAGGGGGGGAGAAAGGACGAGCAGTACTTC CSVQQGGRKDEQYF
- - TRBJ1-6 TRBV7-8 TGTGCCAGCAGCTTACAAGCCTCACCCCTCCACTTT CASSLQASPLHF
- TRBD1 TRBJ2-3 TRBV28 TGTGCCAGCAGTCTACAGGGGAGCACAGATACGCAGTATTTT CASSLQGSTDTQYF
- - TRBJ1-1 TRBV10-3 TGTGCCATCAGGGGGGGTAGCACTGAAGCTTTCTTT CAIRGGSTEAFF
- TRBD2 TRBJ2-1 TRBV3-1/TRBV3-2 TGTGCCAGCAGCCAATTGGCGGGGGTTACCTACAATGAGCAGTTCTTC CASSQLAGVTYNEQFF
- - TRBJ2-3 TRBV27 TGTGCCAGCAGTTTACCCTTAGGGGGTACGCAGTATTTT CASSLPLGGTQYF
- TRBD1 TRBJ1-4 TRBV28 TGTGCCAGCAGTTCCCCCGGCCTGACAGGGTGGGATGAAAAACTGTTTTTT CASSSPGLTGWDEKLFF
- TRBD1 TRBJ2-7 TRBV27 TGTGCCAGCAGTCCTTGGACAGGGGGGGTCGAGCAGTACTTC CASSPWTGGVEQYF